Given below is one T cell receptor (beta chain) in context. This entry comes from a study of T-cell memory formation after mild COVID-19. TCRdb reanalysed the 5' RACE reads using MiXCR and keeps one entry per CDR3 protein. The sample includes fewer than 450,000 distinct CDR3 sequences, 21% of them seen just once. Germline assignment: CDR1 SNHLY and CDR2 FYNNEI. This CDR3 has 16 amino acids. V lost 4 bases, J lost 4 bases, and 17 bases lay in between. The TCR comes from an adult woman who had mild COVID-19 (a few samples of this study predate the infection). Cell type and time point are not known. Sequenced: PBMCs or a T cell subset sorted from them (not recorded which). The rearrangement links TRBV2 to TRBJ2-1; no reliable D call. This chain's CDR3 is CASSGVWLASYNEQFF. The CDR3 coding sequence is TGTGCCAGCAGTGGGGTCTGGCTTGCCTCGTACAATGAGCAGTTCTTC.